A selection of T cell receptor beta chains follows, all from one sample in a study of blood T cell repertoires in COVID-19. Sequencing was performed with immunoSEQ multiplex PCR; in TCRdb, only in-frame clones are kept and a portion is missing. The sample lists around 120,000 clones, 90% occurring once. The material sequenced was peripheral blood. The receptors come from a woman aged 55 to 70 with COVID-19, enrolled during active disease. CDR3s include the opening cysteine and the closing phenylalanine or tryptophan. The D gene is left open where the match is weak. Clone size is shown for a subset of rows, as once, few, many or a class of expanded clone.

J gene,D gene,V gene,clone size,CDR3 protein,CDR3 DNA
TRBJ1-5,TRBD1,TRBV6-6,few,CASSWGQGGGNQPQHF,TGTGCCAGCAGCTGGGGACAGGGAGGAGGCAATCAGCCCCAGCATTTT
TRBJ1-1,NA,TRBV18,NA,CASSEMGNTGKEAFF,TGTGCCAGCTCAGAGATGGGAAATACAGGAAAAGAAGCTTTCTTT
TRBJ2-1,NA,TRBV6-2/TRBV6-3,NA,CASSYPYGGASYNEQFF,TGTGCCAGCAGTTACCCGTATGGGGGGGCCTCCTACAATGAGCAGTTCTTC
TRBJ1-6,NA,TRBV27,NA,CASRPQGYNSPLHF,TGTGCCAGCAGGCCACAGGGCTATAATTCACCCCTCCACTTT
TRBJ1-4,NA,TRBV15,NA,CATSRGASEKLFF,TGTGCCACCAGTCGCGGGGCAAGTGAAAAACTGTTTTTT
TRBJ2-3,TRBD2,TRBV3-1/TRBV3-2,once,CASPSGEPHGGGSADTQYF,TGTGCCAGTCCCAGTGGGGAACCACACGGGGGGGGCAGTGCGGATACGCAGTATTTT
TRBJ1-4,NA,TRBV19,NA,CASSIENLVTNEKLFF,TGTGCCAGTAGTATCGAGAACCTTGTTACTAATGAAAAACTGTTTTTT
TRBJ2-7,TRBD2,TRBV5-4,NA,CASSLQGGSEQYF,TGTGCCAGCAGCTTGCAGGGAGGGAGCGAGCAGTACTTC
TRBJ2-4,NA,TRBV6-2/TRBV6-3,NA,CASSSLPGTTTMGKNIQYF,TGTGCCAGCAGTTCTCTCCCCGGGACAACTACAATGGGAAAAAACATTCAGTACTTC
TRBJ2-3,TRBD2,TRBV10-3,NA,CAISAGLAITDTQYF,TGTGCCATCAGTGCGGGACTAGCTATCACAGATACGCAGTATTTT
TRBJ2-3,NA,TRBV25-1,NA,CASSERISTDTQYF,TGTGCCAGCAGTGAGCGGATTAGCACAGATACGCAGTATTTT
TRBJ2-1,TRBD2,TRBV7-2,NA,CASRPTSGYNEQFF,TGTGCCAGCAGACCGACTAGCGGATACAATGAGCAGTTCTTC
TRBJ1-1,NA,TRBV21-1,NA,CASSNPPGILAFF,TGTGCCAGCAGCAATCCCCCCGGGATCTTAGCTTTCTTT
TRBJ2-7,TRBD1,TRBV4-3,NA,CASSQDIVLGTGGRYEQYF,TGCGCCAGCAGCCAAGATATTGTCTTGGGGACAGGTGGCCGCTACGAGCAGTACTTC
TRBJ1-2,NA,TRBV6-5,NA,CASSYSRGPGYTF,TGTGCCAGCAGTTACTCCAGGGGTCCTGGCTACACCTTC
TRBJ1-2,NA,TRBV5-8,few,CASSLSGRGSYGYTF,TGTGCCAGCAGCTTATCGGGGAGGGGTTCCTATGGCTACACCTTC
TRBJ2-3,NA,TRBV14,NA,CASSQLAGLTSTDTQYF,TGTGCCAGCAGCCAACTCGCGGGACTCACTAGCACAGATACGCAGTATTTT
TRBJ1-2,TRBD1,TRBV3-1/TRBV3-2,NA,CASSQGKSGTGWVRDYGYTF,TGTGCCAGCAGCCAAGGTAAAAGCGGGACAGGGTGGGTTCGAGATTATGGCTACACCTTC
TRBJ2-5,TRBD2,TRBV5-4,once,CASSPSAGSQETQYF,TGTGCCAGCAGCCCTTCAGCGGGGTCCCAAGAGACCCAGTACTTC
TRBJ2-5,TRBD2,TRBV2,NA,CASRKGLAGGKETQYF,TGTGCCAGCAGGAAAGGGCTAGCGGGGGGGAAAGAGACCCAGTACTTC
TRBJ2-3,TRBD2,TRBV4-3,NA,CASSTWTSGGSDTQYF,TGCGCCAGCAGCACCTGGACTAGCGGGGGATCAGATACGCAGTATTTT
TRBJ1-5,TRBD1,TRBV6-2/TRBV6-3,NA,CASSWGQGNQPQHF,TGTGCCAGCAGTTGGGGACAGGGGAATCAGCCCCAGCATTTT
TRBJ2-5,TRBD1,TRBV4-3,NA,CASSQRTGGKTQYF,TGCGCCAGCAGCCAAAGGACAGGGGGCAAGACCCAGTACTTC
TRBJ1-5,NA,TRBV30,NA,CAWSAGFNQPQHF,TGTGCCTGGAGCGCAGGGTTCAATCAGCCCCAGCATTTT
TRBJ1-2,NA,TRBV2,NA,CASTVNYGYTF,TGTGCCAGCACGGTTAACTATGGCTACACCTTC
TRBJ2-1,TRBD2,TRBV5-1,NA,CASSHRTSGNNEQFF,TGCGCCAGCAGCCACCGGACTAGCGGAAACAATGAGCAGTTCTTC
TRBJ2-3,TRBD1,TRBV19,NA,CASSTGQVRSTDTQYF,TGTGCCAGTAGCACCGGACAGGTTCGAAGCACAGATACGCAGTATTTT
TRBJ1-5,TRBD1,TRBV20-1,NA,CSASLGGTGYQPQHF,TGCAGTGCTAGTCTAGGCGGGACAGGGTATCAGCCCCAGCATTTT
TRBJ1-2,NA,TRBV11-2,NA,CASSPHPDSDGYTF,TGTGCCAGCAGCCCACATCCGGACAGTGATGGCTACACCTTC
TRBJ1-4,TRBD1,TRBV4-1,NA,CASSQENPGQGNEKLFF,TGCGCCAGCAGCCAAGAAAATCCGGGACAGGGGAATGAAAAACTGTTTTTT
TRBJ1-1,NA,TRBV9,few,CASSLKGRGTEAFF,TGTGCCAGCAGCCTAAAGGGGCGGGGCACTGAAGCTTTCTTT
TRBJ2-2,NA,TRBV7-6,NA,CASSLALTGSVVHGELFF,TGTGCCAGCAGCTTAGCCCTTACAGGGTCGGTCGTTCACGGGGAGCTGTTTTTT
TRBJ1-3,TRBD1,TRBV7-9,NA,CASSGDRTLSGNTIYF,TGTGCCAGCAGCGGGGACAGGACCCTCTCTGGAAACACCATATATTTT
TRBJ2-2,NA,TRBV19,NA,CATSQGRRNTGELFF,TGTGCCACCTCACAGGGTAGACGGAACACCGGGGAGCTGTTTTTT
TRBJ2-7,TRBD1,TRBV3-1/TRBV3-2,NA,CASSLGQVGYEQYF,TGTGCCAGCAGCCTGGGACAGGTTGGATACGAGCAGTACTTC
TRBJ1-2,TRBD1,TRBV6-6,NA,CASSFIGTAYGYTF,TGTGCCAGCAGCTTTATCGGGACAGCCTATGGCTACACCTTC